The present TCR beta chain was sequenced within a study of a mutant IDH1 vaccine in newly diagnosed glioma. On the study more broadly: Mean patient age was approximately 40 years; about 60% were male and around 38% female. Former treatment meant radiotherapy, temozolomide, or both; the majority had gotten both.

Noted time point: week 5, during vaccination. Doses consisted of 300 ug of mutant IDH1 20-mer peptide each, paired with topical imiquimod. A remark on this clone: Its matching antigen is unknown.

In germline, CDR1 is SEHNR, CDR2 FQNEAQ (reference sequence). Trimming stripped 8 bases from V and 4 bases from J, with 14 bases between. The CDR3 consists of 13 residues. Libraries were prepared by immunoSEQ multiplex PCR; TCRdb keeps only in-frame clonotypes and omits some of them. Among tens of thousands of clones listed, approximately 85% were seen once. The TCR originated in a man between 35 and 55 years old with glioma. Sequences were derived from PBMCs, sampled from a glioma patient whose treatment included an IDH1 peptide vaccine. V and J are TRBV7-9 and TRBJ2-5; D remains ambiguous. The CDR3 is CASLWPGGETQYF. CDR3 nucleotide sequence: TGTGCCAGCCTTTGGCCCGGCGGAGAGACCCAGTACTTC. The full variable domain, completed using reference TRBV7-9 and TRBJ2-5, is DTGVSQNPRHKITKRGQNVTFRCDPISEHNRLYWYRQTLGQGPEFLTYFQNEAQLEKSRLLSDRFSAERPKGSFSTLEIQRTEQGDSAMYLCASLWPGGETQYFGPGTRLLVL.